The clone carrying this T cell receptor (beta chain) was counted only a few times. Its antigen is currently unknown. Cultured CD4+ T-cell DNA underwent Oncomine TCR Beta short-read sequencing. One entry per CDR3 protein results from TCRdb running MiXCR on the PCR reads. The data contain 10,000 to 13,000 distinct CDR3 sequences, under 70% of them singletons. The sample's treatment: roughly 10-day PBMC culture with coronavirus spike peptide pools or control peptides (ViraFEST assay). The data were taken from a study of vaccination and CD4 T cells after COVID-19. Study context: Samples after vaccination came a median roughly 74 days past dose two, ranging 14 to 241. The stimulus for the cells was overlapping spike peptides derived from SARS-CoV-2, HCoV-NL63, HCoV-OC43 and HCoV-229E. General study results and limits: It was observed that, in convalescent patients, a median around 90% of reactive clones arose only post-vaccination.

The CDR3 is 13 amino acids. Germline-derived CDR1 and CDR2 are DFQATT and SNEGSKA (reference sequence). V was pared by 3 bases and J by 5 bases, with 6 bases of the junction left unmatched. The TCR comes from a human donor who had recovered from COVID-19. Sequencing was done on a sample of CD4+ T cells from blood, cultured in vitro. V and J are TRBV20-1 and TRBJ2-5, with 7 bases lining up with TRBD1. CDR3 in amino acids: CSARGQFPETQYF. As DNA, the CDR3 is TGCAGTGCTAGGGGACAGTTCCCGGAGACCCAGTACTTC.